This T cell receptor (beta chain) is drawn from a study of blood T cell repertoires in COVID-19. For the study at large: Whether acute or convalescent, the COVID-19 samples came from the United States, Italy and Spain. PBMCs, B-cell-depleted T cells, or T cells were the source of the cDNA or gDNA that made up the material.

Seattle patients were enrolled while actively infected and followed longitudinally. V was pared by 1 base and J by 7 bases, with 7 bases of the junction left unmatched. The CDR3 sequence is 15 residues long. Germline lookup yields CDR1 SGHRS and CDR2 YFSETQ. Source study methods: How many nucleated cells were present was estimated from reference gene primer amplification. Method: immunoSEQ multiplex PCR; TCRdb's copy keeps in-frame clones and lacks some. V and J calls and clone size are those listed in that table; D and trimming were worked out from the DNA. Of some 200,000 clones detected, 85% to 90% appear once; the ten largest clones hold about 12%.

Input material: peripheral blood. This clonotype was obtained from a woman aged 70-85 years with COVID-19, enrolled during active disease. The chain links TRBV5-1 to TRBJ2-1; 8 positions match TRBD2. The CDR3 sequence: CASSLRSGSFNEQFF. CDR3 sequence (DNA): TGCGCCAGCAGCTTGCGAAGCGGGAGTTTTAATGAGCAGTTCTTC.